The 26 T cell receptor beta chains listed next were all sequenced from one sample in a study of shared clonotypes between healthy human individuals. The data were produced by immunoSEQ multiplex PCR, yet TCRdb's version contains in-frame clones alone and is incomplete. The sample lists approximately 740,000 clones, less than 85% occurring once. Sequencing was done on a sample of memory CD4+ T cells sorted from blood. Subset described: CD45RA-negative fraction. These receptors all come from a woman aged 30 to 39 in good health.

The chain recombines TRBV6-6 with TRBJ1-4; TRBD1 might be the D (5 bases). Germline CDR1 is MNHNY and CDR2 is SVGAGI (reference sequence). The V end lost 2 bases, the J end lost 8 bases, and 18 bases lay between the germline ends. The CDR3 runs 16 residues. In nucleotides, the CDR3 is TGTGCCAGCAGTTACGCCAAGGTGGGGCAGACCGAAAAACTGTTTTTT. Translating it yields CASSYAKVGQTEKLFF.

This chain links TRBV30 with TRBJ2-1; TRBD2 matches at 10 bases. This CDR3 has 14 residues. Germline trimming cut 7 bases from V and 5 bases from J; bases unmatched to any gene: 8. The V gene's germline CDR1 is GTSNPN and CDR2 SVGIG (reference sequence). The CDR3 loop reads CASTLAGVHNEQFF. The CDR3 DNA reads TGTGCCTCTACTCTAGCGGGAGTCCACAATGAGCAGTTCTTC.

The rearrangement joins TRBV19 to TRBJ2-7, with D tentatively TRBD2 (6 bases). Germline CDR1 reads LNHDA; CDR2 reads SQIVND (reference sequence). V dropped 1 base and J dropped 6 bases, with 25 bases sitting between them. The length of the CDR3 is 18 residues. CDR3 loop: CASSIGAREADRRSEQYF. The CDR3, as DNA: TGTGCCAGTAGTATAGGGGCCAGGGAGGCAGACAGACGAAGCGAGCAGTACTTC.

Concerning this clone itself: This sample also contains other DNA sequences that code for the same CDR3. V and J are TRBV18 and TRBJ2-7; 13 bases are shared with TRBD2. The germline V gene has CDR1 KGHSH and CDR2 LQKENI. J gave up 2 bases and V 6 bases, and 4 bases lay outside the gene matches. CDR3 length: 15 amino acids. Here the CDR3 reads CASSPGTSGAYEQYF. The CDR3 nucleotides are TGTGCCAGCTCCCCCGGGACTAGCGGGGCCTACGAGCAGTACTTC. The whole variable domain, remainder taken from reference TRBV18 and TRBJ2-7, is NAGVMQNPRHLVRRRGQEARLRCSPMKGHSHVYWYRQLPEEGLKFMVYLQKENIIDESGMPKERFSAEFPKEGPSILRIQQVVRGDSAAYFCASSPGTSGAYEQYFGPGTRLTVT.

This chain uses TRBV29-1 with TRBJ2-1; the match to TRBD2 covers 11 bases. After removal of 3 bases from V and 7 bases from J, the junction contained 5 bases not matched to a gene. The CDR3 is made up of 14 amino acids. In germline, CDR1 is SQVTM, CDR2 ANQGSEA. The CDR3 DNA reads TGCAGCGTTGAGGCTAGCGGGGGGTTGAATGAGCAGTTCTTC. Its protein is CSVEASGGLNEQFF.

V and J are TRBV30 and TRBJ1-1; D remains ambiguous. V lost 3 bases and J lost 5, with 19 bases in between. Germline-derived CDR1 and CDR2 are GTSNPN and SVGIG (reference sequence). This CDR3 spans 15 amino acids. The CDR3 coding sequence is TGTGCCTGGAGGGGCAAGGAAAATGTCGGGACTGAAGCTTTCTTT. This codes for CAWRGKENVGTEAFF.

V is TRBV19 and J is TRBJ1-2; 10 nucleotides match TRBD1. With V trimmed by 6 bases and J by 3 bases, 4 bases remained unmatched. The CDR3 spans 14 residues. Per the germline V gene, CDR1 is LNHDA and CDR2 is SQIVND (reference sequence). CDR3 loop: CASSDRGRDYGYTF. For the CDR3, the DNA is TGTGCCAGTAGCGACAGGGGGCGAGACTATGGCTACACCTTC.

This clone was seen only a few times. This CDR3 reads CASRTGQGGETQYF. The CDR3, as DNA: TGTGCCAGCAGGACAGGACAGGGTGGGGAGACCCAGTACTTC. This chain links TRBV21-1 with TRBJ2-5; TRBD1, the table's D call, lacks a check against the DNA. TRBV21-1 is termed a pseudogene. This CDR3 has 14 amino acids.

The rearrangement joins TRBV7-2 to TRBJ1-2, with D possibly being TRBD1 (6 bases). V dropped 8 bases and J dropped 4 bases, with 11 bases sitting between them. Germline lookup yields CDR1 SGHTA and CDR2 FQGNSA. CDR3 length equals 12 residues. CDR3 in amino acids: CASGIQGYGYTF. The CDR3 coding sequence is TGTGCCAGCGGCATACAGGGCTATGGCTACACCTTC.

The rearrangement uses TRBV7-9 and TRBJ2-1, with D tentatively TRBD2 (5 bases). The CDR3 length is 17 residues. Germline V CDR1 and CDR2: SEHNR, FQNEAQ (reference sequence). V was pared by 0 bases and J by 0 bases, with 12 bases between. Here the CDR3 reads CASSLAVGGSSYNEQFF. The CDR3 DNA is TGTGCCAGCAGCTTAGCGGTGGGTGGGAGCTCCTACAATGAGCAGTTCTTC.

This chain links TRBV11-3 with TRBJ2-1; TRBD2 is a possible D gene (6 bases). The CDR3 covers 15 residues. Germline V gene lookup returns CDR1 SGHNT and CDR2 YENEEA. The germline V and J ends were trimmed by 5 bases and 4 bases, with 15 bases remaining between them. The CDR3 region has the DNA TGTGCCAGCAGCAAGGGAGGAGAGGGTTACAATGAGCAGTTCTTC. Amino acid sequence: CASSKGGEGYNEQFF. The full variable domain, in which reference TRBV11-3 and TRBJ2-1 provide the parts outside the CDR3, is EAGVVQSPRYKIIEKKQPVAFWCNPISGHNTLYWYLQNLGQGPELLIRYENEEAVDDSQLPKDRFSAERLKGVDSTLKIQPAELGDSAVYLCASSKGGEGYNEQFFGPGTRLTVL.

CDR3 sequence: CASRPWQGSMGTQYF. The CDR3 DNA sequence: TGTGCCAGCAGACCGTGGCAGGGGTCTATGGGGACCCAGTACTTC. The chain employs TRBV27 and TRBJ2-5; D possibly corresponds to TRBD1 (6 bases). V lost 6 bases to trimming and J lost 7 bases, with 21 bases between them. The CDR3 contains 15 residues. CDR1 and CDR2 from the germline V gene are MNHEY and SMNVEV (reference sequence).

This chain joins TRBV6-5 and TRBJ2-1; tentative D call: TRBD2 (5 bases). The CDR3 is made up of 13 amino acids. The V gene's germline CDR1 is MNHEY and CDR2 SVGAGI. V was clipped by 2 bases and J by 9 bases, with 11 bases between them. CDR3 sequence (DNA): TGTGCCAGCAGTTACGAGGCAGCGGCTGAGCAGTTCTTC. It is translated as CASSYEAAAEQFF.

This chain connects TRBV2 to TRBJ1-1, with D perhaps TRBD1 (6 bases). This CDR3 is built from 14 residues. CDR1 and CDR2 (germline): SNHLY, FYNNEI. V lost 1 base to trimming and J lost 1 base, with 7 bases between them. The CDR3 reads CASSEGTENTEAFF. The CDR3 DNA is TGTGCCAGCAGTGAAGGGACAGAGAACACTGAAGCTTTCTTT.

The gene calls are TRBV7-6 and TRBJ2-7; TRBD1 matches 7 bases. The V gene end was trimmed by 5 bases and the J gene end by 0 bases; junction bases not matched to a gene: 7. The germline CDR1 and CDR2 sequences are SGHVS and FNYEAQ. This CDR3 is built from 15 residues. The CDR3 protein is CASSGTVLSSYEQYF. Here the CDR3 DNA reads TGTGCCAGCAGCGGGACAGTCTTGAGCTCCTACGAGCAGTACTTC.

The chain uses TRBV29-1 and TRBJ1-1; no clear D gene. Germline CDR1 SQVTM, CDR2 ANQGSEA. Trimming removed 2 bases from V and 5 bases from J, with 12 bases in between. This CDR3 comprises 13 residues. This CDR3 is CSVEKVEGTEAFF. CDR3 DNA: TGCAGCGTTGAAAAGGTGGAAGGTACTGAAGCTTTCTTT.

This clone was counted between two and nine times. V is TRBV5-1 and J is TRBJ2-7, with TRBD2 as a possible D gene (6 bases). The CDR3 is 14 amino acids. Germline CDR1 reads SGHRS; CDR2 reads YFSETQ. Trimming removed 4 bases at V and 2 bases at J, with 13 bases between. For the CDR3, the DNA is TGCGCCAGCAGCCCGGAGGGTAGGCCCTACGAGCAGTACTTC. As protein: CASSPEGRPYEQYF.

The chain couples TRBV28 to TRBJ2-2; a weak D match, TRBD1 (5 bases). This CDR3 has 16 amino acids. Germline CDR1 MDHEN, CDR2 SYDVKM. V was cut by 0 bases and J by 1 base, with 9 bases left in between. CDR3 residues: CASSLWGRVNTGELFF. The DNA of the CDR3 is TGTGCCAGCAGTTTATGGGGCAGGGTGAACACCGGGGAGCTGTTTTTT.

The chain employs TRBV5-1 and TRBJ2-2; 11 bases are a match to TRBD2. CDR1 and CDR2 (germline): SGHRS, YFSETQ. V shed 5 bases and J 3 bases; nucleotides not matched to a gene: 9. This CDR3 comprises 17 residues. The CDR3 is CASRRKTSGTDTGELFF. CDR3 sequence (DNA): TGCGCCAGCAGGCGAAAGACTAGCGGGACCGACACCGGGGAGCTGTTTTTT.

CDR3 loop: CASRYTGPMNTEAFF. DNA of the CDR3: TGTGCCAGCAGATACACGGGACCGATGAACACTGAAGCTTTCTTT. The genes are TRBV7-2 and TRBJ1-1; perhaps TRBD1 as D (5 bases). Germline assignment: CDR1 SGHTA and CDR2 FQGNSA. V lost 6 bases and J 0 bases, leaving 14 bases between the germline ends. The length of the CDR3 is 15 residues.

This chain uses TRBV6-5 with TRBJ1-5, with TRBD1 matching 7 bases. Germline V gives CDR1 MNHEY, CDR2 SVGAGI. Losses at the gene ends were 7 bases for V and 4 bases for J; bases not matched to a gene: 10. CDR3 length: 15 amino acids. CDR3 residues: CASKTRQGGNQPQHF. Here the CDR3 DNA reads TGTGCCAGCAAAACTCGGCAGGGGGGGAATCAGCCCCAGCATTTT.

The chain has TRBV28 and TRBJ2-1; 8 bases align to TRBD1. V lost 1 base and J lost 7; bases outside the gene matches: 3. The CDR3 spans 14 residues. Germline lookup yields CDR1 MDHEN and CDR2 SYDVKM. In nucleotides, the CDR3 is TGTGCCAGCAGTTTATCTCACAGGGGGAATGAGCAGTTCTTC. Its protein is CASSLSHRGNEQFF.

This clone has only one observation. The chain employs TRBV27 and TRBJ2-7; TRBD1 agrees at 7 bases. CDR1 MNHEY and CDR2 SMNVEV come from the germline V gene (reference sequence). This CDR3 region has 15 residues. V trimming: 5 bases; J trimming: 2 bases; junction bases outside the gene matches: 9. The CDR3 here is CASSPVRDRPYEQYF. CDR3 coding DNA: TGTGCCAGCAGTCCGGTCCGGGACAGACCCTACGAGCAGTACTTC.

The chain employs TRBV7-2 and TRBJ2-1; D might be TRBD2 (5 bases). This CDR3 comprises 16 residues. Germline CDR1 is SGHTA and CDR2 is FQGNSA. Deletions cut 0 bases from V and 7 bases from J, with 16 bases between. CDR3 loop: CASSLAPPGNGNEQFF. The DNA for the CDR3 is TGTGCCAGCAGCTTAGCGCCACCGGGAAATGGAAATGAGCAGTTCTTC. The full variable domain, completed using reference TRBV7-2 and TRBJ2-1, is GAGVSQSPSNKVTEKGKDVELRCDPISGHTALYWYRQSLGQGLEFLIYFQGNSAPDKSGLPSDRFSAERTGGSVSTLTIQRTQQEDSAVYLCASSLAPPGNGNEQFFGPGTRLTVL.

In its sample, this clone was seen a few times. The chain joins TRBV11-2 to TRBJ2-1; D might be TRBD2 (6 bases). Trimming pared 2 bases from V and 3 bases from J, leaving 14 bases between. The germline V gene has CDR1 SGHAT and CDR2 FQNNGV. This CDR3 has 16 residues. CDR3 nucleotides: TGTGCCAGCAGCTTAAGTCCTAGCGAGATCTACAATGAGCAGTTCTTC. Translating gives CASSLSPSEIYNEQFF.

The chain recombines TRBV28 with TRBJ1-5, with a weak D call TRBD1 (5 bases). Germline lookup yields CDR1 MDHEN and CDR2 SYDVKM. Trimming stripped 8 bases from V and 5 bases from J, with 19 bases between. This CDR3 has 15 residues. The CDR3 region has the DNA TGTGCCAGCTTGCACGCGGGGAGGGGTCATCAGCCCCAGCATTTT. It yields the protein CASLHAGRGHQPQHF.